A single sample is the source of the 2 T cell receptor beta chains below, sequenced in a study of blood T cell repertoires in COVID-19. This table comes from immunoSEQ multiplex PCR, and its TCRdb copy is limited to in-frame clones, with some not included. This table has roughly 240,000 clones, 70% to 90% appearing once. Material: peripheral blood. Receptor source: a man between 60 and 70 years old who had recovered from COVID-19.

V is TRBV19 and J is TRBJ1-1; tentative D call: TRBD1 (6 bases). Deletions cut 7 bases from V and 4 bases from J, with 25 bases between. Looked up from germline, CDR1 is LNHDA and CDR2 is SQIVND (reference sequence). CDR3 length: 17 amino acids. DNA for the CDR3: TGTGCCAGTACGGGAGCCCCCCGGGGGGGGCTGGTCACTGAAGCTTTCTTT. This gives the protein CASTGAPRGGLVTEAFF.

This chain links TRBV6-6 with TRBJ2-1; 15 nucleotides match TRBD2. The V and J ends lost 6 bases and 8 bases, in that order; junction bases with no gene match: 8. CDR1 and CDR2 (germline): MNHNY, SVGAGI (reference sequence). The CDR3 is made up of 16 amino acids. Here the CDR3 reads CASSQGTSGGIDEQFF. CDR3 coding DNA: TGTGCCAGCAGCCAAGGGACTAGCGGGGGGATCGATGAGCAGTTCTTC.